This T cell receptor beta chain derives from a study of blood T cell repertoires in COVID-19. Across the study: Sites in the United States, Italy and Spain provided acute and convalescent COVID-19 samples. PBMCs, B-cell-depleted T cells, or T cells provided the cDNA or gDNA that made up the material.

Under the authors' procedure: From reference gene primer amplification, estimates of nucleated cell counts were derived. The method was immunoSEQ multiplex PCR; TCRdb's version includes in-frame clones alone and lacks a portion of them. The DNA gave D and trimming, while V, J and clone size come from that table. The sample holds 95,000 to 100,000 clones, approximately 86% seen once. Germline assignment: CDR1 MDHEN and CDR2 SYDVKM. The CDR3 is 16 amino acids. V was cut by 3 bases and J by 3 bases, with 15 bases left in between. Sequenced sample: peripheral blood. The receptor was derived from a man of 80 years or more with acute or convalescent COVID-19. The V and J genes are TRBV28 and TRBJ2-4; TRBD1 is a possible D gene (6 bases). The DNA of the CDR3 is TGTGCCAGCAGTTTCAGATCCGACAGGTTCAAAAACATTCAGTACTTC. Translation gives CASSFRSDRFKNIQYF. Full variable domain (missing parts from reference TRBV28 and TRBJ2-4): DVKVTQSSRYLVKRTGEKVFLECVQDMDHENMFWYRQDPGLGLRLIYFSYDVKMKEKGDIPEGYSVSREKKERFSLILESASTNQTSMYLCASSFRSDRFKNIQYFGAGTRLSVL.